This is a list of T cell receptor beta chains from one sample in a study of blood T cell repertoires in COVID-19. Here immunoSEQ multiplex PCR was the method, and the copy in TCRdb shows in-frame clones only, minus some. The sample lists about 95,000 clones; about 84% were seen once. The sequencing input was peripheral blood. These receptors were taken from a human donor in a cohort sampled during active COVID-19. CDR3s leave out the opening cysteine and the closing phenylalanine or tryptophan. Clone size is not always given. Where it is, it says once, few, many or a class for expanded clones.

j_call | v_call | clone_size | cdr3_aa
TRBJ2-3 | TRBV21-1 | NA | ASSKGGQATDTQY
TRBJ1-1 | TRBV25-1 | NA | ASTRSINTEAF
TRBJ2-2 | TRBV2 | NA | ASSLRGPNTGELF
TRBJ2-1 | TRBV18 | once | ASSTTSGGINEQF
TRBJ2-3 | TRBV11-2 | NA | ASSFTSGGSTDTQY
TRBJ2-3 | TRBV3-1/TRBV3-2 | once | ASSQDGAGVRDTQY
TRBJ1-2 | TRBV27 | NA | ASSQSPIPDSAYGYT
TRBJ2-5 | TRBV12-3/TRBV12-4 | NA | ASSLNRGETQY
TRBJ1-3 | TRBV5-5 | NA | ASSFQVSGNTIY
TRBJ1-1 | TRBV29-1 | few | VADRDATEAF
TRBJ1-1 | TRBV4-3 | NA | ASSQTGLRTEAF
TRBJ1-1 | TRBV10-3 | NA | AISESDRGTEAF
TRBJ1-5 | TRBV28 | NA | ASSESLQGGPQH
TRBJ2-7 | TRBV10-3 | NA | AISEGQVRGEQY
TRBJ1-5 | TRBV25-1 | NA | ASSESGPGNQPQH
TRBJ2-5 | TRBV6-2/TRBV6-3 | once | ASSYLAGAQETQY
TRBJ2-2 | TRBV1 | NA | TSSQDGTSGRGTGELF
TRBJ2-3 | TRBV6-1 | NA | ASSEFPSTDTQY
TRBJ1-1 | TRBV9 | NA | ASSGGNMGNKEAF
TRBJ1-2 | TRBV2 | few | ASSSGANYGYT
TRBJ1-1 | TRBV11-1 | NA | ASSSRSQTNTEAF
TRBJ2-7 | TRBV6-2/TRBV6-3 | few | ASSGPSLTGSYEQY
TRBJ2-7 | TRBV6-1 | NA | ASSDIAGGPYEQY
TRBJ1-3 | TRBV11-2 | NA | ASSLESGYSGNTIY
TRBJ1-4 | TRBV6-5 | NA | ATTGTATNEKLF
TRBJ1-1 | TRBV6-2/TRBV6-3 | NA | ASSYSVNTEAF
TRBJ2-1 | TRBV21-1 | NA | ASSKALAGTSGRGNEQF
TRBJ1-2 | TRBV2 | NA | ASGKQGLDGYT
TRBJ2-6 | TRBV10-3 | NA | AISESGQGFSGANVLT
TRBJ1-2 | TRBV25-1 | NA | ASSEPTTGANYGYT
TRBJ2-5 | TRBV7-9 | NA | ASSLFSTYRGRETQY
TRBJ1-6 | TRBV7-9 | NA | ASSPTGQGNSPLH
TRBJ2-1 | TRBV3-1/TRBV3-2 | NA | ASSPTGGRYNEQF
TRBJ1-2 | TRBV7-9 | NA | ASSTRDSLGGYT
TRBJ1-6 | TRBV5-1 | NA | ASSLMGSYTSPLH
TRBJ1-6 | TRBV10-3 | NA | AINLTGKQDSPLH
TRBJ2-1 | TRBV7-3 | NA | ASSLGGGRRNEQF
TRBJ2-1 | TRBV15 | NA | ATSRGGRLSSYNEQF
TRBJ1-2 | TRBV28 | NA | ASTLQGEYGYT
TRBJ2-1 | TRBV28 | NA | ASLLYNEQF
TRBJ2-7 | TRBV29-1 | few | SGATAAYEQY
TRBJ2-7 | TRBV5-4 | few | ASSLGQEYHEQY
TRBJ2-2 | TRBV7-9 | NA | ASSPQGARSGELF
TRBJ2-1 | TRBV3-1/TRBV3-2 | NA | ASSHRNEQF
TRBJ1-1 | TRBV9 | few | ASSVGAGTDTEAF
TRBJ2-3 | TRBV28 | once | ASSTGLTDTQY
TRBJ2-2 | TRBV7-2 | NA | ASSTPSGGAGELF
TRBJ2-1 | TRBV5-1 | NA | ASSLGGNEQF
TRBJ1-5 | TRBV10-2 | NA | ASRGGVSGNQPQH
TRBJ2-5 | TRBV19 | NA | ASSIGAWKETQY
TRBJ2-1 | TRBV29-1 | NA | SLTGQANNEQF
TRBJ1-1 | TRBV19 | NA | ASSTQGQLNTEAF
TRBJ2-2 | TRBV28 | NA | ARQSFRRLAVTGELF
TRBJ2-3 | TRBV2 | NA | ASSKDWQDTQY
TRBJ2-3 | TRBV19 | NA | ASSRRDTQY
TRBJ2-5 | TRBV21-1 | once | ASSKGKAD
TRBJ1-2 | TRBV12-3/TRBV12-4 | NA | ASTVGQGRGYT
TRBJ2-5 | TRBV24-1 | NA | ATSDLGLAGQETQY
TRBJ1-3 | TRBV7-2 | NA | ASSEQRNTIY
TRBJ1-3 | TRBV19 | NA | ASSMTGDGNTIY